This T cell receptor beta chain was sequenced in a study of PD-1 blockade in classical Hodgkin lymphoma. Overall study context: Intravenous infusions of nivolumab 3 mg/kg reached patients every 2 weeks. The study's findings and limits: Patients were excluded if nivolumab began under 1 year after ASCT (the autologous transplant). Those achieving complete response showed baseline diversity like newly diagnosed patients.

The CDR3 has 13 amino acids. Trimming left V 1 base short and J 12 bases short, with 16 bases between. Germline values: CDR1 SQVTM, CDR2 ANQGSEA. Comment on this clone: What it recognizes is unknown.

With no exception, relapse followed autologous stem cell transplantation in all patients, and brentuximab vedotin exposure varied. Classifying best responses yielded complete response, partial response or progressive disease. Repertoires were generated with immunoSEQ multiplex PCR, while TCRdb's copy carries only in-frame clones and drops some. Among 90,000 to 100,000 clones listed, roughly 76% were seen once. This specimen was peripheral blood mononuclear cells (PBMCs), taken before the second cycle of nivolumab. This TCR came from a human donor with classical Hodgkin lymphoma. The chain combines TRBV29-1 with TRBJ2-1, with a weak D call TRBD1 (6 bases). The CDR3 DNA sequence: TGCAGCGTTGAAGCACCGGGTCCCAGGGGGCAGTTCTTC. This encodes CSVEAPGPRGQFF.